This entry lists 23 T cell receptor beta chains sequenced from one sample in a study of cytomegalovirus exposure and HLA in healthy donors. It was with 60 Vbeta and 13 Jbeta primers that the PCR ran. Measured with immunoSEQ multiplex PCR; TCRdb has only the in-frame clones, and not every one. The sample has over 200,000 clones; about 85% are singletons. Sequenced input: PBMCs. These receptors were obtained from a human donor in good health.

The CDR3 region is CSVVQGRGYTF. CDR3 coding DNA: TGCAGCGTTGTACAGGGGCGTGGCTACACCTTC. V gene TRBV29-1 combines with J gene TRBJ1-2; 7 positions agree with TRBD1. The CDR3 totals 11 residues. Per the germline V gene, CDR1 is SQVTM and CDR2 is ANQGSEA. V was clipped by 4 bases and J by 7 bases; unmatched bases: 3. Together with reference TRBV29-1 and TRBJ1-2, the CDR3 gives the full variable domain: SAVISQKPSRDICQRGTSLTIQCQVDSQVTMMFWYRQQPGQSLTLIATANQGSEATYESGFVIDKFPISRPNLTFSTLTVSNMSPEDSSIYLCSVVQGRGYTFGSGTRLTVV.

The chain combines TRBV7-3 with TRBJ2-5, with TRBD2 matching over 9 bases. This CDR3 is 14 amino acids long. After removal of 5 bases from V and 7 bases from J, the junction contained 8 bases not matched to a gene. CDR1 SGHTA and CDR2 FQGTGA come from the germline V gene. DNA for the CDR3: TGTGCCAGCAGCCGGGCGGGAGGGCCGGGGACCCAGTACTTC. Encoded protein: CASSRAGGPGTQYF.

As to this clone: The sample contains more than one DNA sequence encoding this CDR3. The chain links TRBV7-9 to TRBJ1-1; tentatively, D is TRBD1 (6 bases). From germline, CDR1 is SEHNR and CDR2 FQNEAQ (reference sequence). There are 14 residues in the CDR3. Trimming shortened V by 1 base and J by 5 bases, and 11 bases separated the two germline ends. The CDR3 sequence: CASSLGGGGTEAFF. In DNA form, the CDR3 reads TGTGCCAGCAGCTTAGGGGGGGGCGGGACTGAAGCTTTCTTT.

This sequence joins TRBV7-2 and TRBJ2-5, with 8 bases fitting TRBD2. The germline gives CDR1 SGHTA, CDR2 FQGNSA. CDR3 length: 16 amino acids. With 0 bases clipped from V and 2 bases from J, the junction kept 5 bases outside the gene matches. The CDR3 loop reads CASSLAGLAYQETQYF. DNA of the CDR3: TGTGCCAGCAGCTTAGCCGGACTAGCATATCAAGAGACCCAGTACTTC.

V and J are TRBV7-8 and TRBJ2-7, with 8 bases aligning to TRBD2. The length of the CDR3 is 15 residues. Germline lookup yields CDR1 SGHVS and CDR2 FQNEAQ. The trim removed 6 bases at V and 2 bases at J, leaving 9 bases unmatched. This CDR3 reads CASSWWREATYEQYF. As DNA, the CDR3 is TGTGCCAGCAGTTGGTGGCGGGAGGCCACCTACGAGCAGTACTTC.

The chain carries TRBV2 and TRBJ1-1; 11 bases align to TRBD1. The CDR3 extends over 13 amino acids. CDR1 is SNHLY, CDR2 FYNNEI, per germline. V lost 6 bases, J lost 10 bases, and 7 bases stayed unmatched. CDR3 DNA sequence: TGTGCCAGCAGCGGGACAGGGGGTTTTGGAGCTTTCTTT. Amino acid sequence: CASSGTGGFGAFF. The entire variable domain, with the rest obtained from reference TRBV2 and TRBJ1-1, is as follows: EPEVTQTPSHQVTQMGQEVILRCVPISNHLYFYWYRQILGQKVEFLVSFYNNEISEKSEIFDDQFSVERPDGSNFTLKIRSTKLEDSAMYFCASSGTGGFGAFFGQGTRLTVV.

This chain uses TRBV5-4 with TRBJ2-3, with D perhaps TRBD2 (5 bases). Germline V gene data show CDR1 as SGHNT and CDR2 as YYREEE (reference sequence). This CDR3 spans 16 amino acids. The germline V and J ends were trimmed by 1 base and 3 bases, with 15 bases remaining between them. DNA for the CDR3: TGTGCCAGCAGCTTGAATAGAGGACTCGGAACAGATACGCAGTATTTT. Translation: CASSLNRGLGTDTQYF.

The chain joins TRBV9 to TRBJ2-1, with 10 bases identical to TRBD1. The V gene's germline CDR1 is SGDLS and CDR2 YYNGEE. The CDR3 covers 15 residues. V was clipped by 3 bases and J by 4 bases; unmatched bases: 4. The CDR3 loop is CASSAGQGFYNEQFF. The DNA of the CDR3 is TGTGCCAGCAGCGCGGGACAGGGGTTTTACAATGAGCAGTTCTTC.

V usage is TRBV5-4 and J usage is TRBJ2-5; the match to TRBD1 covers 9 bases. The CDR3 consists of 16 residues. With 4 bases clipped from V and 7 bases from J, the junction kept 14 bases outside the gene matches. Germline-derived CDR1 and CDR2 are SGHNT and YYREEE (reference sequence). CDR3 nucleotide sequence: TGTGCCAGCAGCGATAACCGGGACAGGGATTCCGGGACCCAGTACTTC. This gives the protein CASSDNRDRDSGTQYF.

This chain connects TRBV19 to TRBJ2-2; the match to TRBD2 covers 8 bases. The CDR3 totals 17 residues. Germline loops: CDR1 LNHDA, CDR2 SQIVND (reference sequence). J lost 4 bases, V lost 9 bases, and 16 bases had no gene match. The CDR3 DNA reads TGTGCCAGCGTCGAAACCGGGACTAGGTCGGTCACCGGGGAGCTGTTTTTT. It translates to CASVETGTRSVTGELFF. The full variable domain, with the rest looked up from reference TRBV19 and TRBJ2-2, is DGGITQSPKYLFRKEGQNVTLSCEQNLNHDAMYWYRQDPGQGLRLIYYSQIVNDFQKGDIAEGYSVSREKKESFPLTVTSAQKNPTAFYLCASVETGTRSVTGELFFGEGSRLTVL.

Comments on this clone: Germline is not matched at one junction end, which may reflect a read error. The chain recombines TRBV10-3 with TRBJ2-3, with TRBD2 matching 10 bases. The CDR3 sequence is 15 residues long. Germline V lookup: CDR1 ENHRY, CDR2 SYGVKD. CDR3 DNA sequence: TGTGCCATCAGGATATCTAGCGGGAGCATAGATACGCAGTATTTT. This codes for CAIRISSGSIDTQYF.

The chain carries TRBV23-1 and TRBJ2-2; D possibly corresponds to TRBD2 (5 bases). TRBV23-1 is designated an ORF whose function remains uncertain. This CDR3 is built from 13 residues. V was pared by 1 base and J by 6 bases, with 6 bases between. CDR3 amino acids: CASSQLGAGELFF. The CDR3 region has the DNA TGCGCCAGCAGTCAATTGGGAGCCGGGGAGCTGTTTTTT.

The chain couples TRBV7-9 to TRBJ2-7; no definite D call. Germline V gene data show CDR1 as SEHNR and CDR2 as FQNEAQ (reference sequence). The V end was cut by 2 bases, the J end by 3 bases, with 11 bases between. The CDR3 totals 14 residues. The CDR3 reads CASSLTSSVYEQYF. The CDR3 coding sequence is TGTGCCAGCAGCTTAACTTCTTCGGTCTACGAGCAGTACTTC. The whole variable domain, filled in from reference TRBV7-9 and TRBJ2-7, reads DTGVSQNPRHKITKRGQNVTFRCDPISEHNRLYWYRQTLGQGPEFLTYFQNEAQLEKSRLLSDRFSAERPKGSFSTLEIQRTEQGDSAMYLCASSLTSSVYEQYFGPGTRLTVT.

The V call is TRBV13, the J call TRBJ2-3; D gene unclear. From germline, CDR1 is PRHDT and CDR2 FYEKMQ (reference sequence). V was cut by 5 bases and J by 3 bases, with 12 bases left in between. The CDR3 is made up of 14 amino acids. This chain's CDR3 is CASSHSRGTDTQYF. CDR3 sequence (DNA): TGTGCCAGCAGCCATTCTCGAGGTACAGATACGCAGTATTTT. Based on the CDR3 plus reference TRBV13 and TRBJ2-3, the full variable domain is AAGVIQSPRHLIKEKRETATLKCYPIPRHDTVYWYQQGPGQDPQFLISFYEKMQSDKGSIPDRFSAQQFSDYHSELNMSSLELGDSALYFCASSHSRGTDTQYFGPGTRLTVL.

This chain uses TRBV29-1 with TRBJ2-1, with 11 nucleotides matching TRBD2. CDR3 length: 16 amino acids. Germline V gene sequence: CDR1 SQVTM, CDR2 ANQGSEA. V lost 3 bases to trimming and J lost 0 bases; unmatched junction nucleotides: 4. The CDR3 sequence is CSVEPGLAASYNEQFF. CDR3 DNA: TGCAGCGTTGAGCCGGGACTAGCGGCCTCCTACAATGAGCAGTTCTTC.

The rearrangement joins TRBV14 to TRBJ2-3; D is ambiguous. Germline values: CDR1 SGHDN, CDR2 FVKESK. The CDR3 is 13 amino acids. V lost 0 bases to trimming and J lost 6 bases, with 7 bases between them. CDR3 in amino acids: CASSQDPRDTQYF. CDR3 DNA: TGTGCCAGCAGCCAAGATCCTAGGGATACGCAGTATTTT.

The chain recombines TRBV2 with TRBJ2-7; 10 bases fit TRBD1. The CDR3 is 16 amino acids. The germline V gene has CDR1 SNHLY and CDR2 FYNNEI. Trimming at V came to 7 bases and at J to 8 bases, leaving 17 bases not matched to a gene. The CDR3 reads CASIPRQGANPPKQYF. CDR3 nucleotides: TGTGCCAGCATACCCAGACAGGGGGCTAACCCTCCGAAGCAGTACTTC.

CDR3 loop: CATRQFTSTDTQYF. The CDR3 DNA follows: TGTGCCACTCGACAGTTCACTAGCACAGATACGCAGTATTTT. The genes are TRBV19 and TRBJ2-3; D possibly corresponds to TRBD1 (5 bases). Germline CDR1 LNHDA, CDR2 SQIVND (reference sequence). CDR3 length: 14 residues. V lost 10 bases to trimming and J lost 0 bases, with 14 bases between them.

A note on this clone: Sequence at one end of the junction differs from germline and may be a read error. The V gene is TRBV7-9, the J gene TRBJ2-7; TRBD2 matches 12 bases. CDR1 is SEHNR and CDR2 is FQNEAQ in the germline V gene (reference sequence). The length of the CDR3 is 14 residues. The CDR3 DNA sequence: TGTTCCAGCACGAGACTAGCGGGAGTTGGTGAGCAGTACTTC. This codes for CSSTRLAGVGEQYF.

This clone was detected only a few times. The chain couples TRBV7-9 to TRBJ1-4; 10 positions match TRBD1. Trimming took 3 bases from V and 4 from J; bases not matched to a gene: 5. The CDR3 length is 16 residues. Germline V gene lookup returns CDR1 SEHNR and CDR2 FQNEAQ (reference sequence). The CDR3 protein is CASSFKDRGINEKLFF. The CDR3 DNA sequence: TGTGCCAGCAGCTTTAAGGACAGGGGGATTAATGAAAAACTGTTTTTT.

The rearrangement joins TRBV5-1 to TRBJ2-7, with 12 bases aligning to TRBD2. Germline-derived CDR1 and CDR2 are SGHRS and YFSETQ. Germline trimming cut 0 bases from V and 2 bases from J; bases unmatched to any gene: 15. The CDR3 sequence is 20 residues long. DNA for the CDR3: TGCGCCAGCAGCTTGGACGTTAGGGGCGGACTAGCGGGGAGTACCTACGAGCAGTACTTC. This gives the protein CASSLDVRGGLAGSTYEQYF.

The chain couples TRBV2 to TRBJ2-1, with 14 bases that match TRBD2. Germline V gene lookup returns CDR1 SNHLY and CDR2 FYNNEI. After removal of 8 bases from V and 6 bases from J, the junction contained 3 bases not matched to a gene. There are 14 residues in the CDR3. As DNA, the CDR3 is TGTGCCAGCTCCGGGACTAGCGGGAGCAATGAGCAGTTCTTC. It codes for CASSGTSGSNEQFF.

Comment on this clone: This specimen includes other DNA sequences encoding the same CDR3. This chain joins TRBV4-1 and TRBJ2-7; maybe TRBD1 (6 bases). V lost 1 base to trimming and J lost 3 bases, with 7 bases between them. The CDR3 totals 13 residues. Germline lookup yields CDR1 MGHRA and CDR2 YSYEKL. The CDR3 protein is CASSQGGGYEQYF. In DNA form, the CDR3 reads TGCGCCAGCAGCCAAGGAGGGGGCTACGAGCAGTACTTC.